These 30 T cell receptor beta chains came from one sample sequenced in a study of monozygotic twins with inflammatory bowel disease. TCRdb reanalyzed the 5' RACE reads, giving one entry per CDR3 protein sequence and no DNA. The clone table shows hundreds of thousands of distinct CDR3 sequences, with the ten largest holding 5.6%. The sequencing input was blood. These receptors originate from a human donor with ulcerative colitis or Crohn's disease, or a healthy co-twin of an affected twin (not recorded which).

This rearrangement joins TRBV9 to TRBJ1-1; TCRdb designates TRBD1, a call that cannot be tested without DNA. Germline CDR1 reads SGDLS; CDR2 reads YYNGEE. CDR3 length: 14 amino acids. The CDR3 sequence is CASSVVQGNTEAFF.

This rearrangement joins TRBV12-3 or TRBV12-4 to TRBJ1-5; no DNA is available, so the TRBD1 call from TCRdb remains unchecked. There are 15 residues in the CDR3. The chain's CDR3 is CASSWGQGDNQPQHF.

The chain couples TRBV7-9 to TRBJ2-2. CDR3 length: 15 amino acids. Germline loops: CDR1 SEHNR, CDR2 FQNEAQ (reference sequence). CDR3 loop: CASSLLRANTGELFF.

This sequence joins TRBV4-2 and TRBJ2-3; with no DNA, the TCRdb D assignment of TRBD2 cannot be verified. CDR3 size: 19 residues. Looked up from germline, CDR1 is LGHNA and CDR2 is YNFKEQ. The CDR3 reads CASSPRPGLAGLKTDTQYF.

The chain joins TRBV6-1 to TRBJ2-7. Germline V CDR1 and CDR2: MNHNS, SASEGT. This CDR3 comprises 14 residues. The CDR3 region is CASSPRPGNYEQYF.

The chain uses TRBV29-1 and TRBJ2-7; TCRdb names TRBD1, which stays unverified in the absence of DNA. Germline V lookup: CDR1 SQVTM, CDR2 ANQGSEA. CDR3 size: 16 residues. The CDR3 reads CSVVVPRGDRGSRQYF.

The rearrangement uses TRBV4-3 and TRBJ2-2. CDR3 length: 15 residues. CDR1 is LGHNA, CDR2 YSLEER, per germline. The CDR3 loop reads CASSQEVSRTGELFF.

CDR3 loop: CASSLIRFSTTEAFF. V is TRBV5-1 and J is TRBJ1-1. Looked up from germline, CDR1 is SGHRS and CDR2 is YFSETQ. CDR3 length equals 15 residues.

V gene TRBV5-1 combines with J gene TRBJ2-1; TCRdb picks TRBD1, but there is no DNA to check that call. This CDR3 spans 14 amino acids. Germline V gene sequence: CDR1 SGHRS, CDR2 YFSETQ. CDR3 protein: CASSDALYYNEQFF.

The V call is TRBV9, the J call TRBJ2-7; lacking DNA, the TRBD1 call made by TCRdb goes unchecked. In germline, CDR1 is SGDLS, CDR2 YYNGEE. The CDR3 is made up of 17 amino acids. CDR3 sequence: CASRAGQASGSHYEQYF.

V is TRBV27 and J is TRBJ1-4. CDR1 MNHEY and CDR2 SMNVEV come from the germline V gene (reference sequence). CDR3 length: 15 residues. The CDR3 protein is CASSLISATNEKLFF.

This chain uses TRBV9 with TRBJ2-7; TCRdb picks TRBD1, but there is no DNA to check that call. Per germline, CDR1 SGDLS and CDR2 YYNGEE. The CDR3 spans 13 residues. CDR3 loop: CASSVAITGEQYF.

This chain uses TRBV9 with TRBJ2-7; TCRdb's assignment of TRBD2 cannot be checked, as there is no DNA. There are 15 residues in the CDR3. Germline V lookup: CDR1 SGDLS, CDR2 YYNGEE. CDR3: CASSVESGRRYEQYF.

The rearrangement joins TRBV9 to TRBJ1-2; TCRdb's D call, TRBD1, is unchecked because there is no DNA. Germline assignment: CDR1 SGDLS and CDR2 YYNGEE. This CDR3 comprises 15 residues. The CDR3 is CASSFPLSGGYGYTF.

The rearrangement links TRBV6-5 to TRBJ2-1; with no DNA, the TCRdb D assignment of TRBD2 cannot be verified. CDR1 and CDR2 from the germline V gene are MNHEY and SVGAGI. CDR3 size: 14 residues. CDR3 loop: CASSLSGTHNEQFF.

V and J are TRBV9 and TRBJ2-2; lacking DNA, the TRBD1 call made by TCRdb goes unchecked. The V gene's germline CDR1 is SGDLS and CDR2 YYNGEE. The CDR3 runs to 14 residues. The CDR3 loop reads CASSGPGNTGELFF.

The rearrangement uses TRBV5-1 and TRBJ2-3; TCRdb lists TRBD1, though no DNA is available to test this call. The length of the CDR3 is 14 residues. The germline gives CDR1 SGHRS, CDR2 YFSETQ. This chain's CDR3 is CASSSGQVTDTQYF.

This chain joins TRBV7-9 and TRBJ2-7; TCRdb gives TRBD2 as the D gene, but with no DNA this cannot be confirmed. Germline CDR1 and CDR2: SEHNR and FQNEAQ (reference sequence). The CDR3 loop spans 15 amino acids. The CDR3 spells CASSLVSGHTYEQYF.

The V and J genes are TRBV12-1 and TRBJ1-4. TRBV12-1 is noted as a pseudogene. This CDR3 contains 17 residues. CDR3: CASSFPSLLATNEKLFF.

This chain links TRBV28 with TRBJ2-5; TCRdb proposes TRBD2, but this gene call is untestable without DNA. The germline V gene has CDR1 MDHEN and CDR2 SYDVKM. This CDR3 is 15 amino acids long. This CDR3 is CASSFQRGAMETQYF.

This sequence joins TRBV12-5 and TRBJ2-1; without DNA, the TCRdb call of TRBD2 cannot be checked. CDR1 and CDR2 from the germline V gene are LGHNT and FRNRAP. The CDR3 length is 12 residues. CDR3 in amino acids: CASGPSVNEQFF.

This chain uses TRBV18 with TRBJ2-3. Germline CDR1 and CDR2: KGHSH and LQKENI. The CDR3 is 13 amino acids. Here the CDR3 reads CASSPPRTDTQYF.

The rearrangement uses TRBV10-3 and TRBJ2-1. The CDR3 is 12 residues long. CDR1 ENHRY and CDR2 SYGVKD come from the germline V gene. CDR3 sequence: CAISGFLNEQFF.

V usage is TRBV6-1 and J usage is TRBJ1-6; TCRdb's D gene call, TRBD1, goes unchecked for lack of DNA. The CDR3 has 14 residues. The germline CDR1 and CDR2 sequences are MNHNS and SASEGT. CDR3 sequence: CATRGTGISSPLHF.

The V and J genes are TRBV28 and TRBJ1-4; the TRBD1 assignment by TCRdb is unverifiable without DNA. This CDR3 has 14 residues. Germline CDR1 and CDR2: MDHEN and SYDVKM. CDR3 protein: CASSQTGTYEKLFF.

The chain has TRBV28 and TRBJ2-7; TCRdb reports TRBD2, a call that lacks DNA to check it against. CDR1 and CDR2 from the germline V gene are MDHEN and SYDVKM. This CDR3 spans 14 amino acids. CDR3 loop: CASSGTGPPYEQYF. The entire variable domain, with the rest obtained from reference TRBV28 and TRBJ2-7, is as follows: DVKVTQSSRYLVKRTGEKVFLECVQDMDHENMFWYRQDPGLGLRLIYFSYDVKMKEKGDIPEGYSVSREKKERFSLILESASTNQTSMYLCASSGTGPPYEQYFGPGTRLTVT.

This rearrangement joins TRBV19 to TRBJ2-2; the D call of TRBD2 rests on TCRdb alone, since no DNA is present to check it. The CDR3 runs 15 residues. The V gene's germline CDR1 is LNHDA and CDR2 SQIVND (reference sequence). CDR3: CASSSPPAVIGELFF.

The chain links TRBV5-6 to TRBJ2-2; without DNA, the TCRdb call of TRBD1 cannot be checked. The V gene's germline CDR1 is SGHDT and CDR2 YYEEEE. This CDR3 region has 15 residues. This chain's CDR3 is CASSLTDRNTGELFF.

The V and J genes are TRBV5-1 and TRBJ2-2. The CDR3 is made up of 14 amino acids. Germline lookup yields CDR1 SGHRS and CDR2 YFSETQ. Here the CDR3 reads CASNANDLTGELFF.

V usage is TRBV9 and J usage is TRBJ2-2. Germline V gene data show CDR1 as SGDLS and CDR2 as YYNGEE. The CDR3 extends over 13 amino acids. The CDR3: CASSVEIFGELFF.